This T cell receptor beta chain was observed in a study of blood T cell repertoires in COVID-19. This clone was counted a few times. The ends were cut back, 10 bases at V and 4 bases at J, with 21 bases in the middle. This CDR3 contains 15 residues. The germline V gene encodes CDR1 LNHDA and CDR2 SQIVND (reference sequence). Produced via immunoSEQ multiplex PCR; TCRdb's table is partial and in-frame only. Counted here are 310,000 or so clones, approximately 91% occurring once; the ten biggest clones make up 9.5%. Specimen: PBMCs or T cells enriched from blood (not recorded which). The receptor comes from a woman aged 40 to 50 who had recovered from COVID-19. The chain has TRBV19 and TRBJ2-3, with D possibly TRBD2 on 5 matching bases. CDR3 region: CATRAVARQPDTQYF. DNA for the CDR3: TGTGCCACCCGAGCGGTAGCGCGACAACCAGATACGCAGTATTTT.